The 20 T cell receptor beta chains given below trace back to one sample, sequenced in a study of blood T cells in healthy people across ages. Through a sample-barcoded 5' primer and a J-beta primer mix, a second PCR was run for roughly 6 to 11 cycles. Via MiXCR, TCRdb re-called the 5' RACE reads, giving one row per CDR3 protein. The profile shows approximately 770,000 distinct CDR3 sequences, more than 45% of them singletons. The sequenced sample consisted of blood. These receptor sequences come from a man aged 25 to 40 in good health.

This CDR3 reads CASSYGGQTQYF. The DNA of the CDR3 is TGTGCCAGCAGTTACGGGGGACAGACCCAGTACTTC. This sequence joins TRBV6-2 or TRBV6-3 and TRBJ2-5, with D perhaps assigned TRBD1 or TRBD2 (5 bases each). This CDR3 has 12 residues. V lost 2 bases to trimming and J lost 6 bases, with 7 bases between them. CDR1 and CDR2 (germline): MNHEY, SVGEGT.

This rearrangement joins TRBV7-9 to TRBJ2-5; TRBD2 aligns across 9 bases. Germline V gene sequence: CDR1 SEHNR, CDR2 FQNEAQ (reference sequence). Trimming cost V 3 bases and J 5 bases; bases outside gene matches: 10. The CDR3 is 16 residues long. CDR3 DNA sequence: TGTGCCAGCAGCTTTAGTTCTAGCGGGGTGGAGGAGACCCAGTACTTC. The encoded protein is CASSFSSSGVEETQYF. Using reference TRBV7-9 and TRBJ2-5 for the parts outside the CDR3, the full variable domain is DTGVSQNPRHKITKRGQNVTFRCDPISEHNRLYWYRQTLGQGPEFLTYFQNEAQLEKSRLLSDRFSAERPKGSFSTLEIQRTEQGDSAMYLCASSFSSSGVEETQYFGPGTRLLVL.

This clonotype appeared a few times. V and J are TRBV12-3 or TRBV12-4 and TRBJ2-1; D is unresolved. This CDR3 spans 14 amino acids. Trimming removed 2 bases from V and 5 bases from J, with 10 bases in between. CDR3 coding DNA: TGTGCCAGCAGTTTATCAGTCGGACACAATGAGCAGTTCTTC. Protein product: CASSLSVGHNEQFF.

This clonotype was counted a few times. As DNA, the CDR3 is TGTGCCGACCTGGTTAGCGGGAGCACCGGGGAGCTGTTTTTT. Translating it yields CADLVSGSTGELFF. The chain links TRBV7-9 to TRBJ2-2; 9 bases fit TRBD2. Germline CDR1 reads SEHNR; CDR2 reads FQNEAQ (reference sequence). V was clipped by 11 bases and J by 4 bases; unmatched bases: 8. This CDR3 has 14 residues.

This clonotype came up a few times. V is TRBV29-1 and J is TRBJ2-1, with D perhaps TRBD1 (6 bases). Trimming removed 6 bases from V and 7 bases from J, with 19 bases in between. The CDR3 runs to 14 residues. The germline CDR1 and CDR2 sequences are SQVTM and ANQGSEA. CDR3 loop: CSVPQTTQGNEQFF. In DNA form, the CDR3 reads TGCAGCGTCCCCCAAACCACACAGGGAAATGAGCAGTTCTTC.

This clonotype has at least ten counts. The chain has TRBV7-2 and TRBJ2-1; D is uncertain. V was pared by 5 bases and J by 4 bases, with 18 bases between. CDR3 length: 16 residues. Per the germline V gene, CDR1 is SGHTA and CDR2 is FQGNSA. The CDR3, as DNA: TGTGCCAGCAGCAAAACCGGGTCACCCCTATACAATGAGCAGTTCTTC. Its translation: CASSKTGSPLYNEQFF.

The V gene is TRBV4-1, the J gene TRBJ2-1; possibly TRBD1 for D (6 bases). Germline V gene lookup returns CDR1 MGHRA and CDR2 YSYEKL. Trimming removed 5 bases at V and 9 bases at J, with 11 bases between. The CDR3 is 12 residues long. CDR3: CASSNRVTEQFF. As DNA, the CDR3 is TGCGCCAGCAGCAACAGGGTTACTGAGCAGTTCTTC.

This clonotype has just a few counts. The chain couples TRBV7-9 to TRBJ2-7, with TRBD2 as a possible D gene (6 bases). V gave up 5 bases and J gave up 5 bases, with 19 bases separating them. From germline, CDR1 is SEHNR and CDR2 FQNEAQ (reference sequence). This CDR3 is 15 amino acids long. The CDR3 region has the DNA TGTGCCAGCAGCCTAGGGGCAGGAGGGCTTAACGAGCAGTACTTC. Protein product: CASSLGAGGLNEQYF.

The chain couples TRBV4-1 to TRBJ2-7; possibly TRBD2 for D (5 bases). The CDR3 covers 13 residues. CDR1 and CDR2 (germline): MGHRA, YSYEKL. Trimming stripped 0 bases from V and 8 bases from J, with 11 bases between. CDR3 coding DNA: TGCGCCAGCAGCCAAGAGCAGCGGTGGAAGCAGTACTTC. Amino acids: CASSQEQRWKQYF.

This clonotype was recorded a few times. The CDR3 DNA is TGTGCCAGCAGCCCCTCGACTAGTCGCTGGGAGCAGTACTTC. Its protein is CASSPSTSRWEQYF. The J gene is TRBJ2-7, the V gene TRBV11-1, with D possibly being TRBD2 (6 bases). The CDR3 contains 14 residues. The V gene's germline CDR1 is SGHAT and CDR2 FQDESV (reference sequence). V gave up 5 bases and J gave up 7 bases, with 18 bases separating them.

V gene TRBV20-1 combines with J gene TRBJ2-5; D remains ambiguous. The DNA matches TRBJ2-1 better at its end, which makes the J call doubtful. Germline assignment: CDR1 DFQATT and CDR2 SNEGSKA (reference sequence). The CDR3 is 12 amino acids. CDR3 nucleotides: TGCAGTGCTAGAGTCCTAAAAGAGACCCAGTTCTTC. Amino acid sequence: CSARVLKETQFF.

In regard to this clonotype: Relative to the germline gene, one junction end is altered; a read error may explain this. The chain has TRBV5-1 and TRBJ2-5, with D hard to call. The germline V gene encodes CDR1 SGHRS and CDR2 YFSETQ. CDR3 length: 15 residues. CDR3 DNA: TGCGCCAGCAGCCCTTTGCCGACGCAGGAAGAGGCCCAGTACTTC. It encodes CASSPLPTQEEAQYF.

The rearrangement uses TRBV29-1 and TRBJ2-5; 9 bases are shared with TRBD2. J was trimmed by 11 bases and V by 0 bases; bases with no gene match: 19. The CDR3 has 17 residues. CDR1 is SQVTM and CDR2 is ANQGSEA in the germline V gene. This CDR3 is CSVEDWQREASYNGQYF. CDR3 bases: TGCAGCGTTGAAGATTGGCAGCGGGAGGCTTCCTACAATGGGCAGTACTTC.

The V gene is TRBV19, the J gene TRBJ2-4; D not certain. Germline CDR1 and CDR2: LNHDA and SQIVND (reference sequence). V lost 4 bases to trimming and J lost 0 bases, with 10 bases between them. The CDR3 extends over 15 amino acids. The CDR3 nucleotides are TGTGCCAGTAGTAGAGAATTCCCAGCCAAAAACATTCAGTACTTC. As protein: CASSREFPAKNIQYF. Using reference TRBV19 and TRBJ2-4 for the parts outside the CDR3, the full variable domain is DGGITQSPKYLFRKEGQNVTLSCEQNLNHDAMYWYRQDPGQGLRLIYYSQIVNDFQKGDIAEGYSVSREKKESFPLTVTSAQKNPTAFYLCASSREFPAKNIQYFGAGTRLSVL.

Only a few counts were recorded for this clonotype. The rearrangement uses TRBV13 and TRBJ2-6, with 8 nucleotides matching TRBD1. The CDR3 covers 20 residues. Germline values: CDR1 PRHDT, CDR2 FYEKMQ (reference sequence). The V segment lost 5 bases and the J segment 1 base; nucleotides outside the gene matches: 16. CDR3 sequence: CASSHLIRDRTSSGANVLTF. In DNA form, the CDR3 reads TGTGCCAGCAGCCACCTAATCCGGGACAGGACCTCGTCTGGGGCCAACGTCCTGACTTTC.

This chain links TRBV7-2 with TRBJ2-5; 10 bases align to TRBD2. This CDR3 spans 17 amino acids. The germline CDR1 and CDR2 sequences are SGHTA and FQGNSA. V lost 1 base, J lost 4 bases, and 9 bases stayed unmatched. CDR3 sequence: CASSLVSSGRLGETQYF. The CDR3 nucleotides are TGTGCCAGCAGCTTAGTGTCTAGCGGGAGACTCGGAGAGACCCAGTACTTC.

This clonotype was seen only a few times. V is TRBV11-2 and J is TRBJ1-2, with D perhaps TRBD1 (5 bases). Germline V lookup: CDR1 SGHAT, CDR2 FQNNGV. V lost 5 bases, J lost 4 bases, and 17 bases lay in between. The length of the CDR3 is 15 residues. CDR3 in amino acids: CASSRSGEISYGYTF. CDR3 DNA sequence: TGTGCCAGCAGCCGATCGGGGGAAATAAGCTATGGCTACACCTTC.

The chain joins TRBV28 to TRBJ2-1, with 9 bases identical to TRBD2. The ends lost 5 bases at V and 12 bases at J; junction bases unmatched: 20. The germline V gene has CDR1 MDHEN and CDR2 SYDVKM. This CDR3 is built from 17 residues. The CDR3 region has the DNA TGTGCCAGCAGTAACGGGGGGTTAGCGGGAGATTACACTGGGCAGTTCTTC. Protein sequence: CASSNGGLAGDYTGQFF.

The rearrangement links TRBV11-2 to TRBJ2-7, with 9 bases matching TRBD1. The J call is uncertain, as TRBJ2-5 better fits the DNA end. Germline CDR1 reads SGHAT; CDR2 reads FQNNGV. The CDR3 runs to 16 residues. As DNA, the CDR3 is TGTGCCAGCAGCCCCCGAAGATATGGACAGGGGGAGACCCAGTACTTC. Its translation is CASSPRRYGQGETQYF.

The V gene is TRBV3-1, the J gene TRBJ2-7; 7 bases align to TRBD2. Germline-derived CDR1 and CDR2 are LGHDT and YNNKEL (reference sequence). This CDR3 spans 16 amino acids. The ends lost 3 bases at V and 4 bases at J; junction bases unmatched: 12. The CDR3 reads CASSHFAGLRPYEQYF. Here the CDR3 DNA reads TGTGCCAGCAGCCACTTTGCGGGACTACGCCCTTACGAGCAGTACTTC.